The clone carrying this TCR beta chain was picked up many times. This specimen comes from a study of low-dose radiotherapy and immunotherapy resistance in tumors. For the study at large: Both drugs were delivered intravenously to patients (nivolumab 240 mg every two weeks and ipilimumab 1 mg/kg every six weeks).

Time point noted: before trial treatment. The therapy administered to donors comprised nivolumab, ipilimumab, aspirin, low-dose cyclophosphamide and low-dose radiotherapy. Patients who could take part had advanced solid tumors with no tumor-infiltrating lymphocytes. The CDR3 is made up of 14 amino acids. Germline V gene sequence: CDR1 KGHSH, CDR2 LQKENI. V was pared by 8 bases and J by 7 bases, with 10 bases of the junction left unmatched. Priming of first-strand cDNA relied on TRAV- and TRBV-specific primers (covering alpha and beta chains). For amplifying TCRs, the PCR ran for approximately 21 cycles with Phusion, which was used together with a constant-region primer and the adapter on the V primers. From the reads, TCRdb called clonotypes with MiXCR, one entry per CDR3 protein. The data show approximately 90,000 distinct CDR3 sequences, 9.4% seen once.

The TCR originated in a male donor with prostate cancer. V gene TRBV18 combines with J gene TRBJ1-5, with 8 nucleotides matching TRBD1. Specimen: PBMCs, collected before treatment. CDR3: CASGTGQGGQPQHF. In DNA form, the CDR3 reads TGTGCCAGCGGGACCGGACAGGGAGGCCAGCCCCAGCATTTT.